This paragraph reports one T cell receptor beta chain. Its target is not known. The data stem from a study of immune evolution from preneoplasia to lung adenocarcinoma. Study overall: HLA loss of heterozygosity: about 7% AIS, around 16% MIA, about 32% ADC, none AAH.

Broader study findings: Normal lung had highest clonality; later lesions appeared denser, more diverse.

Two lung cancer pathologists independently confirmed each histologic diagnosis. This CDR3 has 18 amino acids. The junction had 10 bases not matched to a gene; V was cut back by 0 bases and J by 4 bases. CDR1 and CDR2 (germline): SGHRS, YFSETQ. The protocol was immunoSEQ multiplex PCR, while the TCRdb copy is restricted to in-frame clones and leaves out a portion. The profile covers 9,500 to 10,000 clones, with 65% to 80% appearing a single time and roughly 4.5% taken by the ten largest. This chain connects TRBV5-1 to TRBJ2-6, with 7 bases identical to TRBD2. The sequencing sample was made of FFPE minimally invasive lung adenocarcinoma tissue. The TCR was taken from a person aged 70 to 85 with lung adenocarcinoma. Some clones in this sample may be carry-over from other donors' samples. The CDR3 is CASSLAREGLGGANVLTF. In DNA, the CDR3 is TGCGCCAGCAGCTTGGCCAGGGAGGGCCTGGGGGGGGCCAACGTCCTGACTTTC.